A single sample gave rise to the 9 T cell receptor beta chains below, sequenced in a study of blood T cell repertoires in COVID-19 (dated by TCRdb to the early 2020s). The protocol used for the library was the immunoSEQ multiplex PCR assay. Entries here come from immuneACCESS through TCRdb and include only in-frame sequences with V and J called. Some clones fail to appear in such tables; in the studies checked, an unresolved V gene covers under half of the shortfall, and the cause of the remainder is unknown. The sample data list approximately 94,000 clones, and about 90% of these were observed just once. The ten largest clones capture 3% to 4.5% of the sample. The sample comprised peripheral blood. These TCRs come from a woman aged 45-65 years in a cohort sampled during active COVID-19.

The V and J genes are TRBV3-1 (or the pseudogene TRBV3-2) and TRBJ1-2; D is perhaps TRBD1 (5 bases). The CDR3 spans 17 residues. Germline assignment: CDR1 LGHDT and CDR2 YNNKEL (reference sequence). Trimming took off 0 bases at V and 6 bases at J, with 20 bases between the two ends. In nucleotides, the CDR3 is TGTGCCAGCAGCCAAGAAGTAAGGGCAGGGTGGCCCAATGGCTACACCTTC. Amino acid sequence: CASSQEVRAGWPNGYTF.

This chain connects TRBV3-1 (or the pseudogene TRBV3-2) to TRBJ2-1, with 8 bases aligning to TRBD2. J lost 7 bases, V lost 2 bases, and 7 bases had no gene match. Germline V lookup: CDR1 LGHDT, CDR2 YNNKEL (reference sequence). The CDR3 has 15 amino acids. CDR3 nucleotides: TGTGCCAGCAGCCAACTCCCCGGGACTAGAAATGAGCAGTTCTTC. Translation gives CASSQLPGTRNEQFF.

V usage is TRBV3-1 (or the pseudogene TRBV3-2) and J usage is TRBJ2-5; 9 bases are a match to TRBD2. Germline lookup yields CDR1 LGHDT and CDR2 YNNKEL (reference sequence). J lost 6 bases, V lost 0 bases, and 8 bases had no gene match. The CDR3 has 16 residues. In nucleotides, the CDR3 is TGTGCCAGCAGCCAAGATGGGGGACTAGCACGGCAGACCCAGTACTTC. This translates into CASSQDGGLARQTQYF.

This chain connects TRBV27 to TRBJ2-3; TRBD1 aligns across 8 bases. The V segment lost 8 bases and the J segment 4 bases; nucleotides outside the gene matches: 11. The CDR3 consists of 15 residues. Germline CDR1 and CDR2: MNHEY and SMNVEV (reference sequence). The CDR3 coding sequence is TGTGCCAGCCAGGACATTGACAGGGGCGCAGATACGCAGTATTTT. It translates to CASQDIDRGADTQYF.

This rearrangement joins TRBV6-1 to TRBJ1-5; 10 bases are shared with TRBD1. CDR3 size: 16 residues. Germline loops: CDR1 MNHNS, CDR2 SASEGT. V gave up 0 bases and J gave up 6 bases; unmatched junction bases: 5. The DNA for the CDR3 is TGTGCCAGCAGTGAAGCCGGGACAGGGGCTCGTCAGCCCCAGCATTTT. It specifies CASSEAGTGARQPQHF.

This clone occurred a few times. The CDR3 loop is CASSSAGGTTGELFF. CDR3 nucleotides: TGTGCCAGCAGTTCCGCGGGGGGTACAACCGGGGAGCTGTTTTTT. V and J are TRBV6-2 or TRBV6-3 and TRBJ2-2; 8 bases are shared with TRBD2. V shed 4 bases, J shed 5 bases, and the junction held 6 bases outside the gene matches. This CDR3 is built from 15 residues. Germline loops: CDR1 MNHEY, CDR2 SVGEGT.

The chain combines TRBV5-1 with TRBJ1-2; TRBD1 might be the D (6 bases). Trimming cost V 0 bases and J 5 bases, with 8 bases left between them. Germline V gene lookup returns CDR1 SGHRS and CDR2 YFSETQ. The CDR3 totals 13 residues. The DNA for the CDR3 is TGCGCCAGCAGCTTGGGGGACAATTATGGCTACACCTTC. As protein: CASSLGDNYGYTF.

This clone was detected once. In nucleotides, the CDR3 is TGTGCCAGCAGTTTTGATCAGGGTGGAGTTTCCTACGAGCAGTACTTC. Residues: CASSFDQGGVSYEQYF. The V and J genes are TRBV27 and TRBJ2-7; TRBD1 is a possible D gene (5 bases). V was pared by 3 bases and J by 1 base, with 16 bases between. The CDR3 contains 16 residues. Germline loops: CDR1 MNHEY, CDR2 SMNVEV (reference sequence).

The V and J genes are TRBV27 and TRBJ1-2; TRBD1 matches 8 bases. CDR1 and CDR2 from the germline V gene are MNHEY and SMNVEV (reference sequence). The ends lost 3 bases at V and 3 bases at J; junction bases unmatched: 3. CDR3 length equals 14 residues. The DNA of the CDR3 is TGTGCCAGCAGTTTCAGACAGGGGTACTATGGCTACACCTTC. Its protein is CASSFRQGYYGYTF.